The rows below give T cell receptor beta chains drawn from one sample of a study of identifying expanded T cells in peripheral blood. Libraries were prepared by immunoSEQ multiplex PCR; TCRdb keeps only in-frame clonotypes and omits some of them. The sample includes 45,000 to 65,000 clones, 70% to 85% of them seen just once. Sequences were obtained from blood. The receptors stem from a person aged 18-70 years in good health. Both conserved end residues are part of each CDR3. The order of the fields is CDR3 protein, CDR3 DNA, J gene, clone size, CDR3 length, D gene, V gene. The D gene is left open where the match is weak. Not every row has a clone size; where given, it reads once, few, many or a size class.

CDR3aa: CASSTTGSSYNEQFF
CDR3nt: TGTGCCAGTAGTACGACAGGGAGCTCCTACAATGAGCAGTTCTTC
j_gene: TRBJ2-1
abundance: NA
len: 15
d_gene: TRBD1
v_gene: TRBV19

CDR3aa: CASSPRVAGVYEQYF
CDR3nt: TGCGCCAGCAGCCCGAGGGTAGCGGGAGTCTACGAGCAGTACTTC
j_gene: TRBJ2-7
abundance: NA
len: 15
d_gene: TRBD2
v_gene: TRBV5-1

CDR3aa: CASTKKGIGEKLFF
CDR3nt: TGTGCCAGCACCAAAAAAGGGATTGGGGAAAAACTGTTTTTT
j_gene: TRBJ1-4
abundance: NA
len: 14
d_gene: NA
v_gene: TRBV11-3

CDR3aa: CASGLLTGAEIQQETQYF
CDR3nt: TGTGCTAGTGGTTTGCTCACAGGGGCCGAAATCCAACAAGAGACCCAGTACTTC
j_gene: TRBJ2-5
abundance: NA
len: 18
d_gene: TRBD1
v_gene: TRBV12-5

CDR3aa: CASSIGQGETQYF
CDR3nt: TGTGCCAGTAGTATAGGGCAGGGGGAGACCCAGTACTTC
j_gene: TRBJ2-5
abundance: NA
len: 13
d_gene: NA
v_gene: TRBV19

CDR3aa: CASSDGTSGSWQFF
CDR3nt: TGTGCCAGCAGCGACGGGACTAGCGGGAGTTGGCAGTTCTTC
j_gene: TRBJ2-1
abundance: NA
len: 14
d_gene: TRBD2
v_gene: TRBV9

CDR3aa: CASSTGLDNYNEQFF
CDR3nt: TGTGCCAGCAGCACCGGACTAGACAACTACAATGAGCAGTTCTTC
j_gene: TRBJ2-1
abundance: few
len: 15
d_gene: TRBD2
v_gene: TRBV11-3

CDR3aa: CASGDVGGGTEQYF
CDR3nt: TGTGCCAGCGGCGACGTTGGGGGGGGGACCGAGCAGTACTTC
j_gene: TRBJ2-7
abundance: NA
len: 14
d_gene: TRBD2
v_gene: TRBV11-2

CDR3aa: CASSLTAGGRQETQYF
CDR3nt: TGTGCCAGCAGCTTAACGGCGGGGGGGCGGCAAGAGACCCAGTACTTC
j_gene: TRBJ2-5
abundance: NA
len: 16
d_gene: TRBD2
v_gene: TRBV7-2

CDR3aa: CAWKLVPGFGYTF
CDR3nt: TGTGCCTGGAAATTAGTGCCGGGCTTTGGCTACACCTTC
j_gene: TRBJ1-2
abundance: NA
len: 13
d_gene: NA
v_gene: TRBV30

CDR3aa: CASSPPSGTGELFF
CDR3nt: TGTGCCAGCTCACCACCATCGGGGACCGGGGAGCTGTTTTTT
j_gene: TRBJ2-2
abundance: NA
len: 14
d_gene: NA
v_gene: TRBV18

CDR3aa: CASSSRTGRLDIQYF
CDR3nt: TGTGCCAGCAGCTCCAGGACAGGGCGGTTGGACATTCAGTACTTC
j_gene: TRBJ2-4
abundance: NA
len: 15
d_gene: TRBD1
v_gene: TRBV7-2

CDR3aa: CASSLTGLNVGIDTQYF
CDR3nt: TGTGCCAGCAGCTTAACGGGACTAAATGTGGGCATCGATACGCAGTATTTT
j_gene: TRBJ2-3
abundance: NA
len: 17
d_gene: TRBD2
v_gene: TRBV7-3

CDR3aa: CASMMDEQFF
CDR3nt: TGTGCCAGCATGATGGATGAGCAGTTCTTC
j_gene: TRBJ2-1
abundance: NA
len: 10
d_gene: NA
v_gene: TRBV6-5

CDR3aa: CAWSKSTNQPQHF
CDR3nt: TGTGCCTGGTCAAAGAGTACCAATCAGCCCCAGCATTTT
j_gene: TRBJ1-5
abundance: NA
len: 13
d_gene: NA
v_gene: TRBV30

CDR3aa: CASSFTWRQSGKETQYF
CDR3nt: TGTGCCAGCAGCTTTACTTGGCGGCAGTCGGGGAAAGAGACCCAGTACTTC
j_gene: TRBJ2-5
abundance: NA
len: 17
d_gene: NA
v_gene: TRBV11-2

CDR3aa: CASSLGRSGTGNTIYF
CDR3nt: TGTGCCAGCAGCTTGGGGAGATCAGGGACTGGAAACACCATATATTTT
j_gene: TRBJ1-3
abundance: NA
len: 16
d_gene: NA
v_gene: TRBV7-9

CDR3aa: CASSLSPTNEKLFF
CDR3nt: TGTGCCAGCAGCTTAAGCCCAACTAATGAAAAACTGTTTTTT
j_gene: TRBJ1-4
abundance: NA
len: 14
d_gene: NA
v_gene: TRBV5-5

CDR3aa: CASGATRADTQYF
CDR3nt: TGCGCCAGCGGGGCTACCCGAGCAGATACGCAGTATTTT
j_gene: TRBJ2-3
abundance: NA
len: 13
d_gene: NA
v_gene: TRBV10-2

CDR3aa: CASRSGGSSNQPQHF
CDR3nt: TGTGCCAGTAGGTCAGGGGGCTCTAGCAATCAGCCCCAGCATTTT
j_gene: TRBJ1-5
abundance: few
len: 15
d_gene: TRBD1
v_gene: TRBV19

CDR3aa: CASSLRSGASNEQFF
CDR3nt: TGTGCCAGCTCACTCCGGTCAGGGGCGAGCAATGAGCAGTTCTTC
j_gene: TRBJ2-1
abundance: NA
len: 15
d_gene: NA
v_gene: TRBV18

CDR3aa: CASSQANGHEAFF
CDR3nt: TGTGCCAGCAGCCAAGCGAATGGGCATGAAGCTTTCTTT
j_gene: TRBJ1-1
abundance: NA
len: 13
d_gene: NA
v_gene: TRBV14